The source of this TCR beta chain is a study of blood T cell repertoires in COVID-19 (TCRdb year 2020). Turning to the overall study: Samples covering the acute and convalescent phases of COVID-19 were provided by collaborators in the United States, Italy and Spain. The material from the prospective study consisted of cDNA or gDNA derived from T cells, B-cell-depleted T cells, or PBMCs. A freely available public database, intended as a resource for researchers studying the immune response to SARS-CoV-2, is where the repertoires were released. HLA class I and class II types, where available, came from metadata supplied by the sample provider rather than from assay-based typing. Samples came from the ongoing ImmuneRACE study (first 160 participants) plus 1,254 subjects from 6 global collaborators. Sample metadata almost always included a de-identified subject ID, COVID-19 status, age in years and sex. The dataset comprised deeply sampled blood TCRbeta repertoires from subjects exposed to, actively infected with, or recovered from COVID-19.

With regard to this clone: What antigen it recognizes has not been identified. Per-base quality was not reported, and no clone a single base away is much larger than it.

The immunoSEQ Assay, a bias-controlled multiplex PCR, was used to amplify TCRbeta CDR3 regions from genomic DNA. Per the original workflow: The number of nucleated cells in each sample was estimated by amplification of reference gene primers within the assay. To quantify the absolute abundance of each unique TCRbeta CDR3 rearrangement, sequence reads were collapsed and filtered. Productive Simpson clonality was computed per sample as the square root of Simpson's diversity index over productive rearrangements. TCRdb provides this immuneACCESS table in a form limited to in-frame rearrangements. Some clones are lacking; in checked studies, under half of them reflect an unresolved V gene, and why the rest are absent is not known. That table is the source of V, J and clone size, and D and trimming were worked out from the DNA. The sample table shows 140,000 to 150,000 clones, and roughly 90% are seen once. The top ten clonotypes cover approximately 1.3% of the sample.

Relative to germline, V is missing 6 bases and J is missing 7 bases, with 3 bases of the junction outside any gene match. The CDR3 measures 12 amino acids from cysteine to phenylalanine. Just CDR3 DNA is preserved here, 36 bases in frame from base 1. CDR1 SNHLY and CDR2 FYNNEI were looked up in the germline V gene. In the prospective study, participants were about 18 to 100 years old, resided in about 25 geographic areas of the United States, and were enrolled through a virtual design. Cohort assignment in the prospective study relied on participant-reported clinical history from a screening survey and a study questionnaire. Each participant in the prospective study had whole blood, serum and a nasopharyngeal or oropharyngeal swab collected by mobile phlebotomists. Over an approximately 2-month period, participants in the prospective study had the option of providing additional blood draws and questionnaires. Before DNA extraction, prospective study blood samples were shipped either frozen or at room temperature.

The study at large found these results: How much clinical and demographic metadata was included differed by source and by participant, and the metadata was provided uncurated.

Here the chain combines TRBV2 and TRBJ2-1; TRBD1 matches 7 bases in the middle. The sequenced sample consisted of PBMCs or T cells enriched from blood (not recorded which). This clonotype originated in a woman aged 25 to 39 with acute COVID-19. The CDR3 reads as follows: CASRPRGNEQFF. In nucleotides, the sequence is TGTGCCAGCAGACCCAGGGGGAATGAGCAGTTCTTC.